These T cell receptor beta chains were read from a single sample in a study of blood T cell repertoires in COVID-19. Assay used: immunoSEQ multiplex PCR; TCRdb lists only in-frame clones, some missing. The sample holds about 200,000 clones; 65% to 90% are singletons and the top ten take 3.5% to 5.5%. Material: PBMCs or T cells enriched from blood (not recorded which). The receptors shown here come from a woman in her twenties or thirties who had been exposed to COVID-19. CDR3s include the opening cysteine and the closing phenylalanine or tryptophan. The order of the fields is V gene, D gene, J gene, clone size, CDR3 protein, CDR3 DNA. A D gene is named only where the DNA matches it firmly. Size tells how often a clone was seen (once, few, many) or the class of an expanded clone, and some rows leave it out.

>TRBV18|.|TRBJ1-5|.
CASSPGRGFNQPQHF
TGTGCCAGCTCACCGGGGAGGGGGTTCAATCAGCCCCAGCATTTT
>TRBV4-2|.|TRBJ2-3|.
CASSQAANSPASDTQYF
TGTGCCAGCAGCCAAGCTGCGAACTCCCCCGCGTCAGATACGCAGTATTTT
>TRBV7-3|.|TRBJ1-2|once
CASSPTGPTNYGYTF
TGTGCCAGCAGCCCCACGGGTCCGACTAACTATGGCTACACCTTC
>TRBV30|TRBD1|TRBJ1-2|.
CAWLGGGYGYTF
TGTGCCTGGCTAGGGGGCGGCTATGGCTACACCTTC
>TRBV5-1|TRBD1|TRBJ1-6|.
CASSLETGIPQSSPLHF
TGCGCCAGCAGCTTGGAGACAGGGATCCCCCAAAGTTCACCCCTCCACTTT
>TRBV11-2|TRBD1|TRBJ2-7|.
CASSLDRGHEQYF
TGTGCCAGCAGCTTAGACAGGGGGCACGAGCAGTACTTC
>TRBV25-1|TRBD1|TRBJ1-2|once
CASSEYKTGNGYTF
TGTGCCAGCAGTGAATACAAGACAGGGAATGGCTACACCTTC
>TRBV9|TRBD1|TRBJ2-1|once
CASSVGQGFNEQFF
TGTGCCAGCAGCGTAGGACAGGGGTTCAATGAGCAGTTCTTC
>TRBV7-9|.|TRBJ1-5|.
CASSLGGEQPQHF
TGTGCCAGCAGCTTAGGCGGCGAGCAGCCCCAGCATTTT
>TRBV5-6|.|TRBJ1-4|.
CASSLYSRDEKLFF
TGTGCCAGCAGCTTGTATTCGAGGGATGAAAAACTGTTTTTT
>TRBV7-2|.|TRBJ1-6|.
CASSPQGTGNSPLHF
TGTGCCAGCAGCCCCCAGGGGACCGGTAATTCACCCCTCCACTTT
>TRBV28|.|TRBJ2-5|few
CASSLDRTRKTQYF
TGTGCCAGCAGCCTAGACAGGACTCGAAAGACCCAGTACTTC
>TRBV5-1|TRBD2|TRBJ2-7|.
CASSLASGGAYSYEQYF
TGCGCCAGCAGCTTGGCTAGCGGGGGCGCCTACTCCTACGAGCAGTACTTC
>TRBV6-1|TRBD1|TRBJ2-7|.
CASSYRQGDEQYF
TGTGCCAGCAGTTATCGACAGGGCGACGAGCAGTACTTC
>TRBV19|.|TRBJ1-3|.
CASGQSPSGNTIYF
TGTGCCAGTGGCCAGTCACCCTCTGGAAACACCATATATTTT
>TRBV7-2|TRBD1|TRBJ1-2|.
CASTDTGQGSGYTF
TGTGCCAGCACCGACACGGGACAGGGGAGTGGCTACACCTTC
>TRBV5-1|.|TRBJ1-1|.
CASTPGGGRNTEAFF
TGCGCCAGCACCCCGGGGGGGGGAAGGAACACTGAAGCTTTCTTT
>TRBV5-1|TRBD1|TRBJ1-4|.
CASRQGIAATNEKLFF
TGCGCCAGCAGACAGGGGATCGCCGCAACTAATGAAAAACTGTTTTTT
>TRBV6-5|TRBD1|TRBJ1-1|once
CASSPGGITEAFF
TGTGCCAGCAGTCCAGGGGGCATCACTGAAGCTTTCTTT
>TRBV18|.|TRBJ2-3|.
CASSPLAESTDTQYF
TGTGCCAGCTCACCACTGGCGGAAAGCACAGATACGCAGTATTTT
>TRBV6-5|TRBD1|TRBJ1-5|.
CASSFRQGDNQPQHF
TGTGCCAGCAGCTTCCGACAGGGCGACAATCAGCCCCAGCATTTT
>TRBV5-1|.|TRBJ1-2|.
CASSLPGQTYGYTF
TGCGCCAGCAGCTTGCCTGGACAGACCTATGGCTACACCTTC
>TRBV6-4|.|TRBJ1-2|.
CASKPGFYSYGYTF
TGTGCCAGCAAACCGGGATTTTACTCCTATGGCTACACCTTC
>TRBV20-1|TRBD1|TRBJ1-1|.
CSASSRGLGTEAFF
TGCAGTGCTAGTTCCAGGGGGCTGGGTACTGAAGCTTTCTTT
>TRBV27|.|TRBJ2-6|.
CASSFGRRLGANVLTF
TGTGCCAGCAGTTTTGGACGGAGGCTCGGGGCCAACGTCCTGACTTTC
>TRBV10-3|.|TRBJ1-1|.
CAISPRGGLNTEAFF
TGTGCCATCAGTCCCCGGGGGGGCTTGAACACTGAAGCTTTCTTT
>TRBV18|TRBD1|TRBJ1-3|.
CASSPDRAGNTIYF
TGTGCCAGCTCACCAGACAGGGCTGGAAACACCATATATTTT
>TRBV6-5|.|TRBJ1-1|.
CASSYSDRPNTEAFF
TGTGCCAGCAGTTACTCAGACAGGCCGAACACTGAAGCTTTCTTT
>TRBV23-1|.|TRBJ1-5|.
CASRPPGNQPQHF
TGCGCCAGCCGCCCACCAGGCAATCAGCCCCAGCATTTT
>TRBV5-1|TRBD1|TRBJ1-2|.
CASSPWDSYYGYTF
TGCGCCAGCAGCCCCTGGGACAGCTACTATGGCTACACCTTC
>TRBV11-3|TRBD1|TRBJ2-7|.
CASRIRQGVSYEQYF
TGTGCCAGCAGGATCAGACAGGGGGTTTCCTACGAGCAGTACTTC
>TRBV30|TRBD1|TRBJ1-5|.
CAWSPGQGANQPQHF
TGTGCCTGGAGTCCGGGACAGGGGGCGAATCAGCCCCAGCATTTT
>TRBV10-2|.|TRBJ2-1|.
CASRGESSYNEQFF
TGCGCCAGCAGAGGGGAAAGCTCCTACAATGAGCAGTTCTTC
>TRBV19|TRBD2|TRBJ2-1|.
CASSTTSGGGNEQFF
TGTGCCAGTAGTACAACTAGCGGGGGTGGAAATGAGCAGTTCTTC